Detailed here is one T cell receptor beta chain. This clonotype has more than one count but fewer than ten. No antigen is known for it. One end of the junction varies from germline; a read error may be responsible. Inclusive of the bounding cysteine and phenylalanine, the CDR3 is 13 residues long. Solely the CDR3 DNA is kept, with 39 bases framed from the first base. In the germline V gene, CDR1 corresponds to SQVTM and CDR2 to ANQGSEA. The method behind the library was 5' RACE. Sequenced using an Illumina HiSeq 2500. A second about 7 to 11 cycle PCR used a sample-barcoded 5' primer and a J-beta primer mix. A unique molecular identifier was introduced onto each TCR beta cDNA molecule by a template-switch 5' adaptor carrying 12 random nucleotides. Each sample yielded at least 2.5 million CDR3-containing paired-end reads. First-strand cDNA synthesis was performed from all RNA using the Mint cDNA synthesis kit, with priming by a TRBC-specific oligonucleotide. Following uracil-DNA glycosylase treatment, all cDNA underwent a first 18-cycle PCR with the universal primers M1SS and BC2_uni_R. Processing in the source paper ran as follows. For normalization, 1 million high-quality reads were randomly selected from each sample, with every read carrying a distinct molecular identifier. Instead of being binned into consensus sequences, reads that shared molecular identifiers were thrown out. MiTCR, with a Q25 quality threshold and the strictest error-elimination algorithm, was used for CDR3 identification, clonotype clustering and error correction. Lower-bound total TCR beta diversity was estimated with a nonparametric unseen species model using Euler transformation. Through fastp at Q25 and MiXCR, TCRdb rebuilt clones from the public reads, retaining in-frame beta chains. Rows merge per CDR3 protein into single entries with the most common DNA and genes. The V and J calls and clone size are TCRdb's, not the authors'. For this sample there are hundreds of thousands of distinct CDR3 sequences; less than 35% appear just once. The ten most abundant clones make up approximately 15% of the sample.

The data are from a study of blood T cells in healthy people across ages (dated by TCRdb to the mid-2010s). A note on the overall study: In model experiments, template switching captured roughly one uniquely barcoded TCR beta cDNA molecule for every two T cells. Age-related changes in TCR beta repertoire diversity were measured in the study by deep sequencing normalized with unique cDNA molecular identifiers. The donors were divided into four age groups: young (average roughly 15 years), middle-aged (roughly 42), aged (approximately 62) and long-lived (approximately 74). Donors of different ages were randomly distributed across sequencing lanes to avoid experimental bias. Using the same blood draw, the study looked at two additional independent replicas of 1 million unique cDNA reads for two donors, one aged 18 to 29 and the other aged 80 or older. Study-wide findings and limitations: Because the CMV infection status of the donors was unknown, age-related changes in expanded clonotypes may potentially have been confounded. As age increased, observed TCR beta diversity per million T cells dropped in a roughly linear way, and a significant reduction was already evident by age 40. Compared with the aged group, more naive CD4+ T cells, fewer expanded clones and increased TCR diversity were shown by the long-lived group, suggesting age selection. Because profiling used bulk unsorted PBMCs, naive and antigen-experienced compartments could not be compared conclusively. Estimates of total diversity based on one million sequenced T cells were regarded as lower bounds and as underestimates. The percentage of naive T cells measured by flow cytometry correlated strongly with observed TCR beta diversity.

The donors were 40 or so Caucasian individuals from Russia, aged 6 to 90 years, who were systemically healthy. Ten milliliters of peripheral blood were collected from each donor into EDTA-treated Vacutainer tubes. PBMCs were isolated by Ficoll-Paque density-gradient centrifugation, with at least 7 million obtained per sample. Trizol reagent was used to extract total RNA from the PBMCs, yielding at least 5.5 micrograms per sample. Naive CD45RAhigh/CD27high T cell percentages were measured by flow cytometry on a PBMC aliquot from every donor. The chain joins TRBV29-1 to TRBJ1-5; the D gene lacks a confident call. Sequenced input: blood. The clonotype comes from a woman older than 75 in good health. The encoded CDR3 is CSALMGSNRPQHF. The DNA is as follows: TGCAGCGCACTGATGGGGAGCAATCGGCCCCAGCATTTT.